This is a list of T cell receptor beta chains from one sample in a study of vaccination and CD4 T cells after COVID-19. Their antigens are not known. TCRdb reanalysed the PCR reads using MiXCR and keeps one entry per CDR3 protein. The sample has roughly 10,000 distinct CDR3 sequences, 30% to 35% seen once; the top ten hold roughly 14%. This material consisted of CD4+ T cells from blood, cultured in vitro, taken after SARS-CoV-2 vaccination. All receptors derive from a human donor who had recovered from COVID-19. Both conserved end residues are part of each CDR3. The D gene is left open where the match is weak. Clone sizes are given selectively: once, few, many, or a class where the clone is expanded.

d_call	v_call	clone_size	j_call	cdr3_aa	cdr3_nt
-	TRBV20-1	medium-sized	TRBJ1-5	CSASRWRAYSNQPQHF	TGCAGTGCTAGTCGATGGAGGGCTTATAGCAATCAGCCCCAGCATTTT
TRBD2	TRBV20-1	-	TRBJ2-6	CSAITLAGALGGANVLTF	TGCAGTGCAATAACTCTAGCGGGTGCTTTAGGTGGGGCCAACGTCCTGACTTTC
TRBD2	TRBV4-2	-	TRBJ2-1	CASSQDAASGRATRPNEQFF	TGTGCCAGCAGCCAAGATGCTGCTAGCGGGAGGGCAACCCGGCCCAATGAGCAGTTCTTC
-	TRBV29-1	-	TRBJ2-1	CSARGRSSYNEQFF	TGCAGCGCCCGGGGCAGGAGCTCCTACAATGAGCAGTTCTTC
-	TRBV15	-	TRBJ1-3	CATSRIPVGPSSGNTIYF	TGTGCCACCAGCAGGATCCCGGTAGGACCGAGCTCTGGAAACACCATATATTTT
TRBD2	TRBV7-6	few	TRBJ2-2	CASSLIVAGGPGNTGELFF	TGTGCCAGCAGCTTAATCGTCGCGGGAGGGCCAGGGAACACCGGGGAGCTGTTTTTT
-	TRBV7-2	few	TRBJ1-1	CASRLQGGGPEAFF	TGTGCCAGCAGATTACAGGGTGGGGGACCTGAAGCTTTCTTT
-	TRBV20-1	few	TRBJ2-1	CSARGPLAASYNEQFF	TGCAGTGCTAGAGGACCTCTAGCAGCCTCCTACAATGAGCAGTTCTTC
-	TRBV20-1	few	TRBJ1-1	CSATWGSATEAFF	TGCAGTGCTACCTGGGGCAGTGCCACTGAAGCTTTCTTT
-	TRBV20-1	-	TRBJ1-1	CSATQQGRNTEAFF	TGCAGTGCCACCCAACAAGGCCGGAACACTGAAGCTTTCTTT
-	TRBV6-1	-	TRBJ2-3	CASSSRGDINTDTQYF	TGTGCCAGCAGCTCCCGAGGGGACATAAACACAGATACGCAGTATTTT
-	TRBV28	few	TRBJ1-1	CASSKNTEAFF	TGTGCCAGCAGTAAGAACACTGAAGCTTTCTTT
-	TRBV11-2	-	TRBJ2-1	CASSLVLGRANEQFF	TGTGCCAGCAGCTTAGTCCTGGGAAGGGCCAATGAGCAGTTCTTC